This T cell receptor beta chain stems from a study of OX40 agonist ivuxolimab in advanced cancers. In the study overall: Prior checkpoint blockade (anti-PD-1, anti-PD-L1 or anti-CTLA-4) was permitted; 40% had it.

Germline V gene data show CDR1 as SGHAT and CDR2 as FQDESV (reference sequence). The V end lost 2 bases, the J end lost 3 bases, and 3 bases lay between the germline ends. This CDR3 has 12 amino acids. Profiling relied on immunoSEQ multiplex PCR, and the TCRdb table lists in-frame clones only, not all of them. The table has about 36,000 clones, about 81% seen once. The material was CD4+ or CD8+ T cells sorted from blood, obtained in a trial of the OX40 agonist ivuxolimab. The chain joins TRBV11-1 to TRBJ2-3, with unresolved D. The sequence derives from an adult with an advanced solid tumor such as melanoma, head and neck, liver or kidney cancer. As DNA, the CDR3 is TGTGCCAGCAGCTTATGGACAGATACGCAGTATTTT. Amino acid sequence: CASSLWTDTQYF. Together with reference TRBV11-1 and TRBJ2-3, the CDR3 gives the full variable domain: EAEVAQSPRYKITEKSQAVAFWCDPISGHATLYWYRQILGQGPELLVQFQDESVVDDSQLPKDRFSAERLKGVDSTLKIQPAELGDSAMYLCASSLWTDTQYFGPGTRLTVL.